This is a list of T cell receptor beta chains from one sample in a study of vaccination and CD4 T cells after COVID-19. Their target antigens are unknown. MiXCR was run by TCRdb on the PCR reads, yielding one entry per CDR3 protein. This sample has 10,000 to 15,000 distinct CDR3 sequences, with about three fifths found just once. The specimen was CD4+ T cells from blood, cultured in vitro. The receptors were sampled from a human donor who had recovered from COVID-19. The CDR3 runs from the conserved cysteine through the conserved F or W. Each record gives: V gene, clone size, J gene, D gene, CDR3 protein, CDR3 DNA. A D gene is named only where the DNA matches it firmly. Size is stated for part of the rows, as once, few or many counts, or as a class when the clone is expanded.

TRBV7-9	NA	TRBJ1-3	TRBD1	CASSSTGAGDTIYF	TGTGCCAGCAGCTCAACAGGGGCGGGCGACACCATATATTTT
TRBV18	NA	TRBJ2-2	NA	CASSARDTGRRYTGELFF	TGTGCCAGCTCAGCCCGGGACACTGGGCGCCGTTACACCGGGGAGCTGTTTTTT
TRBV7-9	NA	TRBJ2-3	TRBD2	CASSRSGGRTDTQYF	TGTGCCAGCAGTCGGAGCGGGGGTAGGACAGATACGCAGTATTTT
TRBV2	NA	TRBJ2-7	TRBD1	CASSGTGGYEQYF	TGTGCCAGCAGTGGGACAGGGGGCTACGAGCAGTACTTC
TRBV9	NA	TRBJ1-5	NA	CASSVGAGHQPQHF	TGTGCCAGCAGCGTAGGGGCAGGTCATCAGCCCCAGCATTTT
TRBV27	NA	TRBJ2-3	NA	CASSLRGQSATDTQYF	TGTGCCAGCAGTTTACGAGGACAGTCGGCCACAGATACGCAGTATTTT
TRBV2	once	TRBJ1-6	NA	CASSEARGTVINSPLHF	TGTGCCAGCAGTGAAGCAAGGGGGACGGTAATTAATTCACCCCTCCACTTT
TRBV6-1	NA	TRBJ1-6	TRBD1	CASSVQGSDNSPLHF	TGTGCCAGCAGTGTACAGGGGTCGGATAATTCACCCCTCCACTTT
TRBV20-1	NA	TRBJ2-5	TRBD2	CSTGGSVGGNSFQETQYF	TGCAGTACCGGGGGGTCAGTGGGTGGCAATAGCTTTCAAGAGACCCAGTACTTC
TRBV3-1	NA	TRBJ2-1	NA	CASSQRGNNEQFF	TGTGCCAGCAGCCAACGAGGGAACAATGAGCAGTTCTTC
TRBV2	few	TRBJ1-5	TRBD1	CASSVEGQGVEPQHF	TGTGCCAGCAGTGTCGAAGGACAGGGGGTAGAGCCCCAGCATTTT
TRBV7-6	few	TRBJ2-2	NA	CASTLAAFGGELFF	TGTGCCAGCACCTTAGCAGCCTTCGGGGGGGAGCTGTTTTTT
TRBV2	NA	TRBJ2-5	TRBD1	CASSEARGTVQETQYF	TGTGCCAGCAGTGAAGCCAGGGGGACAGTGCAAGAGACCCAGTACTTC
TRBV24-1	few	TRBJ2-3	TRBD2	CATSDPLAGASWTDTQYF	TGTGCCACCAGTGATCCGCTAGCGGGAGCAAGTTGGACAGATACGCAGTATTTT
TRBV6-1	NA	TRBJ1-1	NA	CASSELRERVNTEAFF	TGTGCCAGCAGTGAACTAAGGGAAAGGGTGAACACTGAAGCTTTCTTT
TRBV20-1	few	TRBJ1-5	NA	CSAGRADQPQHF	TGCAGTGCCGGTCGGGCGGATCAGCCCCAGCATTTT
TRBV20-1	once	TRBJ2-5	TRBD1	CSGQGAQETQYF	TGCAGCGGACAGGGGGCCCAAGAGACCCAGTACTTC
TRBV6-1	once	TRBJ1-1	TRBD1	CASSRGTENTEAFF	TGTGCCAGCAGTAGAGGGACAGAGAACACTGAAGCTTTCTTT
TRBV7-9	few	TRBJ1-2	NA	CASRTQGTTSHGYTF	TGTGCCAGCAGAACCCAGGGAACCACCTCTCATGGCTACACCTTC
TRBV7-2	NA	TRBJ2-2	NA	CASSLTGLTGELFF	TGTGCCAGCAGCTTAACGGGGCTCACCGGGGAGCTGTTTTTT
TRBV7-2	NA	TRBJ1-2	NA	CASSLGSGGRGYTF	TGTGCCAGCAGCTTAGGTTCCGGGGGCCGTGGCTACACCTTC
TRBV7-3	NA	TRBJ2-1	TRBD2	CASSATSGAPNEQFF	TGTGCCAGCAGCGCGACTAGCGGGGCCCCCAATGAGCAGTTCTTC
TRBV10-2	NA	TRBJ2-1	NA	CASRARLGVEQFF	TGCGCCAGCAGGGCTCGGCTTGGTGTTGAGCAGTTCTTC
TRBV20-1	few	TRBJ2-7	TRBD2	CSGLVVTSAYEQYF	TGCAGTGGTTTGGTGGTGACTAGCGCTTACGAGCAGTACTTC
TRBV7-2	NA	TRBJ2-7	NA	CASSLSISPPYEQYF	TGTGCCAGCAGCTTAAGCATCTCCCCGCCCTACGAGCAGTACTTC
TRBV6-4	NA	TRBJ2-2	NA	CASSGGNTGELFF	TGTGCCAGCAGTGGGGGGAACACCGGGGAGCTGTTTTTT